The source of this T cell receptor (beta chain) is a study of T cell changes during pregnancy in multiple sclerosis. Using immunoSEQ multiplex PCR, the repertoire was profiled, and TCRdb retains in-frame clones only, with some absent. The table lists 90,000 to 130,000 clones, more than 85% of them singletons. CDR3 length equals 15 residues. The V end was cut by 2 bases, the J end by 8 bases, with 13 bases between. The germline V gene encodes CDR1 SNHLY and CDR2 FYNNEI. In its sample, this clone was seen a few times. Specimen: peripheral blood, collected in the third trimester of pregnancy. This receptor was taken from a female donor with multiple sclerosis, enrolled in a pregnancy study. The chain carries TRBV2 and TRBJ1-6, with D perhaps TRBD1 (5 bases). The CDR3 spells CASSEQGDGDSPLHF. The CDR3 nucleotides are TGTGCCAGCAGTGAACAAGGGGATGGGGATTCACCCCTCCACTTT.